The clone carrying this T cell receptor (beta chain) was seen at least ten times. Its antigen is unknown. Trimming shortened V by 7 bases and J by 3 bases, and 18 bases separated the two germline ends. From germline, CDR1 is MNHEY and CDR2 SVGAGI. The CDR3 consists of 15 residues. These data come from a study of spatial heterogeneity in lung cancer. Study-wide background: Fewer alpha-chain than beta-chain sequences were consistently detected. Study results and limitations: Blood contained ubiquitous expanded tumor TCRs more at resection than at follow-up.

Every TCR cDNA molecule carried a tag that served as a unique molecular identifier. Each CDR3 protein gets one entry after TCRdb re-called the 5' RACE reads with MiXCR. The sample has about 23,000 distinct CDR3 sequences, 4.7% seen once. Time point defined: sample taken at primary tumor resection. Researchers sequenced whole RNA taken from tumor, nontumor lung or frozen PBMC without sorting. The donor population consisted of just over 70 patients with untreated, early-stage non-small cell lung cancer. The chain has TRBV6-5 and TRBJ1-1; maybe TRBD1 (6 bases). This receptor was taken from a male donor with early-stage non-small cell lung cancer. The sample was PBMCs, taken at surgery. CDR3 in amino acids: CASTLAGAGHTEAFF. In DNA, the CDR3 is TGTGCCAGCACCCTAGCAGGGGCCGGGCACACTGAAGCTTTCTTT.